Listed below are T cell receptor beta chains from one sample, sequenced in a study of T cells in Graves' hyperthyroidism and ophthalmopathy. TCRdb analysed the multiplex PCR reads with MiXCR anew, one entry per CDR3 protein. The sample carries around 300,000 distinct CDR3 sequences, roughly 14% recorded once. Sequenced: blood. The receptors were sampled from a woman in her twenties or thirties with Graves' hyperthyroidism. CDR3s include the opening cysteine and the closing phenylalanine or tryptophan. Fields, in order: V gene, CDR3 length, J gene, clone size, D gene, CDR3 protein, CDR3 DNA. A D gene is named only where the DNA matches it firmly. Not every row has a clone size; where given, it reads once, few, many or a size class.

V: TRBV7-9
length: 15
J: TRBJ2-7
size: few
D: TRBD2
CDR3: CASSRSGSYPYEQYF
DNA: TGTGCCAGCAGCCGTAGCGGGAGCTACCCCTACGAGCAGTACTTC

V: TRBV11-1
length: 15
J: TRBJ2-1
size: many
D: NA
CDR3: CASSHSGPTYNEQFF
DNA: TGTGCCAGCAGCCACAGCGGGCCAACCTACAATGAGCAGTTCTTC

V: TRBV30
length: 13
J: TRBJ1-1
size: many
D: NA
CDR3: CAWSVKGNRVAFF
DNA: TGTGCCTGGAGTGTGAAGGGCAATCGGGTGGCTTTCTTT

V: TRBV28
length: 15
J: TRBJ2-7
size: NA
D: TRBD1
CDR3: CASSAPGTGGYEQYF
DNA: TGTGCCAGCAGCGCACCCGGGACAGGAGGATACGAGCAGTACTTC

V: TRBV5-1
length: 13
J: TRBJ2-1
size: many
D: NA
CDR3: CASREAVGNEQFF
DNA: TGCGCCAGCAGGGAGGCCGTGGGAAATGAGCAGTTCTTC

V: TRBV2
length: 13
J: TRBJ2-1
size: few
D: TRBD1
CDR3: CATGTGLGNEQFF
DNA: TGTGCTACCGGGACAGGGTTAGGGAATGAGCAGTTCTTC

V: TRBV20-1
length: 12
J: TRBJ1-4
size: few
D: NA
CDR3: CSASEGREKLFF
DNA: TGCAGTGCTAGCGAGGGGCGTGAAAAACTGTTTTTT

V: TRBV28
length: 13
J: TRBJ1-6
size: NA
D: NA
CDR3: CASSPRVVSPLHF
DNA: TGTGCCAGCAGTCCCCGGGTTGTATCACCCCTCCACTTT

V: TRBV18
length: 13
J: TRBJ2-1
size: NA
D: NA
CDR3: CASSPTQYNEQFF
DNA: TGTGCCAGCTCACCAACTCAGTACAATGAGCAGTTCTTC

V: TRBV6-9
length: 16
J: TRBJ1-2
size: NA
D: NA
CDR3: CASSYWIQGANYGYTF
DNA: TGTGCCAGCAGTTACTGGATACAAGGGGCCAACTATGGCTACACCTTC

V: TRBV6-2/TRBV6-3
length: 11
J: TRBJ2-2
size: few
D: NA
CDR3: CASKNTGELFF
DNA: TGTGCCAGCAAGAACACCGGGGAGCTGTTTTTT

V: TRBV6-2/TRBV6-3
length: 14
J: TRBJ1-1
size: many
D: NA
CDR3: CASSYGGMNTEAFF
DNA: TGTGCCAGCAGTTACGGGGGAATGAACACTGAAGCTTTCTTT

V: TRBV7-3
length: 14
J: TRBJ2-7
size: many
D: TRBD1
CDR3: CASSPTGSWHEQYF
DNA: TGTGCCAGCAGCCCGACAGGGTCTTGGCATGAGCAGTACTTC

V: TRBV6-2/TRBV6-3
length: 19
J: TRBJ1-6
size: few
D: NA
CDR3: CASSYSRAGGLSYNSPLHF
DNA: TGTGCCAGCAGTTACTCGAGGGCGGGGGGACTCTCCTATAATTCACCCCTCCACTTT

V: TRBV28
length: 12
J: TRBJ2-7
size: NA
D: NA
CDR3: CASSSVRYEQNF
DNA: TGTGCCAGCAGTTCAGTAAGATACGAGCAGAACTTC

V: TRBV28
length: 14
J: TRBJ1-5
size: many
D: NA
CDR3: CASSSLDSNQPQHF
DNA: TGTGCCAGCAGTTCCCTCGACAGCAATCAGCCCCAGCATTTT

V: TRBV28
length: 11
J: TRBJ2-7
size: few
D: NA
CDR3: CASGLPFEQYF
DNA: TGTGCCAGCGGGTTACCCTTCGAGCAGTACTTC